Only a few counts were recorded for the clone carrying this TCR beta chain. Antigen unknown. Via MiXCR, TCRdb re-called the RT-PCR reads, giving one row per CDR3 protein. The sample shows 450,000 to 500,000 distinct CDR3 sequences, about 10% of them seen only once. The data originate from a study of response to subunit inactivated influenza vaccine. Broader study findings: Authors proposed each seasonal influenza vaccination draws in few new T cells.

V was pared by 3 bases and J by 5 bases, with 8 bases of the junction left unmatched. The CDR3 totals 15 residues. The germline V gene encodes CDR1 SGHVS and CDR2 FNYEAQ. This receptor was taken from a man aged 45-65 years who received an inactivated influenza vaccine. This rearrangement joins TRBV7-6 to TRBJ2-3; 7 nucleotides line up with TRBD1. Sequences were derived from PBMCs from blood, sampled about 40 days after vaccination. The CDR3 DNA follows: TGTGCCAGCAGCTTTTCCCACAGGGGTCGAGATACGCAGTATTTT. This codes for CASSFSHRGRDTQYF.